Listed below are T cell receptor beta chains from one sample, sequenced in a study of cytomegalovirus exposure and HLA in healthy donors. Sequencing was performed with immunoSEQ multiplex PCR; in TCRdb, only in-frame clones are kept and a portion is missing. The sample lists 160,000 or so clones, 79% occurring once. Sequenced material: PBMCs. The receptors were gathered from a man between 35 and 55 years old in good health and CMV-seronegative. The conserved cysteine and the conserved F or W are not part of the CDR3 here.

V gene	J gene	CDR3 protein
TRBV19	TRBJ2-5	ASSISAGAPQTQY
TRBV9	TRBJ1-1	ASSVEGHTEAF
TRBV27	TRBJ2-3	ASSLGDRGIGTDTQY
TRBV10-2	TRBJ1-1	ASSDPHTGTNEAF
TRBV27	TRBJ2-2	ASSSPAGALNTGELF
TRBV28	TRBJ2-7	ASRDSLPYEQY
TRBV6-1	TRBJ1-2	ASSGQGINGYT
TRBV6-5	TRBJ2-5	ASSYSAGETQY
TRBV28	TRBJ1-4	ATRTRDSGEKLF
TRBV11-2	TRBJ2-1	ASSLLAGAEEQF
TRBV21-1	TRBJ2-3	ASSKDIHRTGYDSSTDTQY
TRBV5-6	TRBJ1-4	ASSRPTGSEEKLF
TRBV7-2	TRBJ2-1	ASSPAGLAGDEQF
TRBV5-1	TRBJ1-1	ASSLRTGNTEAF
TRBV7-6	TRBJ2-5	ASSSTSPSGSWGKTQY
TRBV5-4	TRBJ2-7	ASSSFGGIKGEQY
TRBV5-6	TRBJ2-5	ASSRLGGDREETQY
TRBV29-1	TRBJ2-6	SVARGGTGANGLT
TRBV5-5	TRBJ2-7	ASSLGDRVVYEQY
TRBV6-4	TRBJ2-1	ASSDCVTSGRAAYNEQF
TRBV5-5	TRBJ2-2	ASRLGQGMSIGELF
TRBV2	TRBJ2-5	ASRGGTSGSGETQY
TRBV6-4	TRBJ2-5	AGPTGGVETQY
TRBV11-2	TRBJ2-5	ASSLGGTGGYQETQY
TRBV28	TRBJ2-7	ASSLVTRPYEQY
TRBV28	TRBJ2-5	ASSTLAGRQETQY
TRBV27	TRBJ1-1	ASRPQAEAF
TRBV12-5	TRBJ2-2	ASAWGVNTGELF
TRBV19	TRBJ1-1	ASSIDRGTEAF
TRBV5-5	TRBJ1-2	ASTSPGTNYGYT
TRBV19	TRBJ1-4	ASSTQGVVKLF
TRBV11-2	TRBJ2-7	ASSSLRVRPVYEQY
TRBV27	TRBJ2-7	ASSLWGRGEQY